This section outlines one T cell receptor beta chain sequence together with its context. The clone's antigen remains unknown. The junction differs from germline at one of its ends, possibly a read error. This specimen comes from a study of blood T cells in healthy people across ages (dated by TCRdb to 2014 to 2015). Regarding the complete study: In model experiments, template switching captured about one uniquely barcoded TCR beta cDNA molecule for every two T cells. Age-related changes in TCR beta repertoire diversity were measured in the study by deep sequencing normalized with unique cDNA molecular identifiers. To avoid experimental bias, donors of different ages were randomly spread across the sequencing lanes. Donors were grouped into four age groups: young (average about 15 years), middle-aged (approximately 41), aged (62) and long-lived (around 82). Two additional independent replicas of 1 million unique cDNA reads from the same blood draw were analyzed for two donors (one aged 18 to 30 and one aged 80 or older).

As encoded in the germline V gene, CDR1 is MNHEY while CDR2 is SVGEGT. Inclusive of the bounding cysteine and phenylalanine, the CDR3 is 15 residues long. Here the CDR3 DNA is all that survives: 45 bases in frame from base 1. The study at large found these results: Total diversity estimates from one million sequenced T cells were considered lower bounds and underestimates. There was a strong correlation between observed TCR beta diversity and the percentage of naive T cells measured by flow cytometry. Compared with the aged group, more naive CD4+ T cells, fewer expanded clones and increased TCR diversity were shown by the long-lived group, suggesting age selection. Donor CMV infection status was unknown, potentially confounding age-related changes in expanded clonotypes. Since profiling was done on bulk unsorted PBMCs, naive and antigen-experienced compartments could not be conclusively compared. As age increased, observed TCR beta diversity per million T cells dropped in a roughly linear way, and a significant reduction was already evident by age 40.

Library preparation was by 5' RACE. TCRdb shows the sequencer as Illumina HiSeq 2500. A second PCR of roughly 6 to 12 cycles was performed with a sample-barcoded 5' primer and a J-beta primer mix. A unique molecular identifier was introduced onto each TCR beta cDNA molecule by a template-switch 5' adaptor carrying 12 random nucleotides. Each sample yielded at least 3 million CDR3-containing paired-end reads. First-strand cDNA synthesis was performed from all RNA using the Mint cDNA synthesis kit, with priming by a TRBC-specific oligonucleotide. Following uracil-DNA glycosylase treatment, a first 18-cycle PCR with universal primers M1SS and BC2_uni_R was performed on all cDNA. The paper's processing steps were these. Normalization of each sample was performed by random selection of 1 million high-quality reads, each carrying a distinct molecular identifier. Instead of being binned into consensus sequences, reads with shared molecular identifiers were discarded. MiTCR, run with a Q25 quality threshold and the strictest error-elimination algorithm, handled CDR3 identification, clonotype clustering and error correction. A nonparametric unseen species model using Euler transformation provided a lower-bound estimate of total TCR beta diversity. TCRdb took the public reads, trimmed them with fastp at Q25, ran MiXCR for clone calling and kept in-frame beta chains. Rows with one shared CDR3 protein collapse into an entry with the most common genes and DNA. The V and J calls were determined by TCRdb, not by the authors. Present in this sample are 600,000 or so distinct CDR3 sequences, around 20% of which were seen just once. Together, the top ten hold roughly 3.7% of the sample.

The donors were some 39 Caucasian individuals from Russia, aged roughly 6 to 90 years, who were systemically healthy. Each donor gave ten milliliters of peripheral blood, collected into EDTA-treated Vacutainer tubes. Ficoll-Paque density-gradient centrifugation was used to isolate PBMCs, with at least 6.5 million per sample. Total RNA, at least 6 micrograms per sample, was extracted from PBMCs with Trizol reagent. For every donor, flow cytometry on a PBMC aliquot measured the percentage of naive CD45RAhigh/CD27high T cells. The chain uses TRBV6-2 or TRBV6-3 and TRBJ1-6; TRBD1 might be the D gene, on 6 matching bases. The source of this sequence is a man aged 70 or older in good health. The sample comprised blood. The CDR3 reads CARSRPGTYNSPLHF. The nucleotide sequence reads as follows: TGTGCCCGCAGTCGACCCGGGACATATAATTCACCCCTCCACTTT.